One T cell receptor beta chain is described in this entry. Its antigen is not known. The sample belongs to a study of T cell responses to AZD1222 COVID-19 vaccine. Assay: immunoSEQ multiplex PCR; the TCRdb copy retains only in-frame clones and omits some. Here the sample spans 40,000 to 65,000 clones, around 85% being singletons. Study-level results: Repertoire sampling occurred only after the peak T cell response. CD4 TCRs associated with vaccination spanned spike, dominating at 160-218 and 743-854. At baseline, just five or six AZD1222 recipients tested seropositive.

Looked up from germline, CDR1 is SQVTM and CDR2 is ANQGSEA. The V gene lost 1 base and the J gene lost 0 bases, with 10 bases spanning the gap. The CDR3 spans 14 residues. The clonotype was recovered from an adult in good health. The source was peripheral blood, collected on day 0 of AZD1222 vaccination. The chain is built from TRBV29-1 and TRBJ2-7; D ambiguous. The CDR3 region has the DNA TGCAGCGTTGAAGTACTCTCGAGCTCCTACGAGCAGTACTTC. Translation gives CSVEVLSSSYEQYF.